This entry is about one TCR beta chain. Other DNA sequences in this sample translate to the same CDR3. Sequencing used immunoSEQ multiplex PCR; TCRdb keeps in-frame clones, though not all of them. The sample yields roughly 2,300,000 clones, around 90% seen once. The record originates from a study of shared clonotypes between healthy human individuals. Naive CD4+ cells were CD45RA-selected; the remaining cells were memory. This TCR was recovered from a man aged 18 to 30 in good health. Some clones in this sample may be carry-over from other donors' samples. Sequencing was carried out using naive CD4+ T cells from PBMCs. Subset meaning: CD45RA+ positively selected.

The DNA of the CDR3 is TGTGCCAGCAGCTTATTCGGGACAGGCGAGACCCAGTACTTC. Its protein is CASSLFGTGETQYF. This chain links TRBV7-2 with TRBJ2-5; 8 bases are a match to TRBD1. V lost 2 bases and J lost 5; bases outside the gene matches: 4. The CDR3 consists of 14 residues. The germline CDR1 and CDR2 sequences are SGHTA and FQGNSA.